These 7 T cell receptor beta chains were all obtained from the same sample, sequenced in a study of blood T cell repertoires in COVID-19. The table came from immunoSEQ multiplex PCR; TCRdb's copy has only in-frame clones and leaves some out. This sample has about 52,000 clones, with about four fifths found just once. The sample was peripheral blood. These receptors all come from a man aged 65 to 85 with active COVID-19.

The gene calls are TRBV15 and TRBJ1-1, with 7 bases that match TRBD1. The CDR3 runs to 14 residues. Germline CDR1 reads LNHNV; CDR2 reads YYDKDF (reference sequence). J was trimmed by 11 bases and V by 4 bases; bases with no gene match: 13. The CDR3 is CATSTRQGAAGAFF. In nucleotides, the CDR3 is TGTGCCACCAGCACACGACAGGGCGCGGCGGGGGCTTTCTTT.

This chain joins TRBV7-2 and TRBJ2-7, with D tentatively TRBD1 (6 bases). This CDR3 is built from 14 residues. Trimming took 7 bases from V and 2 from J, leaving 15 bases between them. Germline V CDR1 and CDR2: SGHTA, FQGNSA. Written as DNA, the CDR3 is TGTGCCAGCAAAAAAGACAGGCTAACCTACGAGCAGTACTTC. Translating it yields CASKKDRLTYEQYF.

The V call is TRBV7-6, the J call TRBJ2-5; 10 bases agree with TRBD2. CDR3 size: 18 residues. Germline CDR1 is SGHVS and CDR2 is FNYEAQ. The V and J ends lost 0 bases and 2 bases, in that order; junction bases with no gene match: 9. For the CDR3, the DNA is TGTGCCAGCAGCTTAGCCCGTGGAGCTAGCGGGGGACAAGAGACCCAGTACTTC. Residues: CASSLARGASGGQETQYF. The full variable domain, in which reference TRBV7-6 and TRBJ2-5 provide the parts outside the CDR3, is GAGVSQSPRYKVTKRGQDVALRCDPISGHVSLYWYRQALGQGPEFLTYFNYEAQQDKSGLPNDRFSAERPEGSISTLTIQRTEQRDSAMYRCASSLARGASGGQETQYFGPGTRLLVL.

The rearrangement uses TRBV6-2 or TRBV6-3 and TRBJ1-4; 9 positions match TRBD1. Looked up from germline, CDR1 is MNHEY and CDR2 is SVGEGT. CDR3 size: 18 residues. After removal of 5 bases from V and 0 bases from J, the junction contained 10 bases not matched to a gene. CDR3 residues: CASSDTGTGIATNEKLFF. As DNA, the CDR3 is TGTGCCAGCAGTGATACCGGGACAGGGATTGCAACTAATGAAAAACTGTTTTTT.

The chain has TRBV6-2 or TRBV6-3 and TRBJ2-7; TRBD1 aligns across 9 bases. With V trimmed by 4 bases and J by 5 bases, 9 bases remained unmatched. CDR3 length: 15 residues. Germline-derived CDR1 and CDR2 are MNHEY and SVGEGT. The CDR3 nucleotides are TGTGCCAGCAGTTGGGACAGGGTCGCTGCGGACGAGCAGTACTTC. Amino acid sequence: CASSWDRVAADEQYF.

V and J are TRBV12-3 or TRBV12-4 and TRBJ1-3; D not certain. The V and J ends lost 1 base and 4 bases respectively, with 5 bases between them. The CDR3 runs to 13 residues. The CDR3 DNA follows: TGTGCCAGCAGTTTAGGGCAAGGAAACACCATATATTTT. Residues: CASSLGQGNTIYF.

This chain joins TRBV19 and TRBJ1-2; D is ambiguous. The germline V gene has CDR1 LNHDA and CDR2 SQIVND (reference sequence). The length of the CDR3 is 13 residues. The V and J ends lost 5 bases and 7 bases respectively, with 14 bases between them. For the CDR3, the DNA is TGTGCCAGTAGTGTAGGGTGGTTAGCTGGCTACACCTTC. The encoded protein is CASSVGWLAGYTF.